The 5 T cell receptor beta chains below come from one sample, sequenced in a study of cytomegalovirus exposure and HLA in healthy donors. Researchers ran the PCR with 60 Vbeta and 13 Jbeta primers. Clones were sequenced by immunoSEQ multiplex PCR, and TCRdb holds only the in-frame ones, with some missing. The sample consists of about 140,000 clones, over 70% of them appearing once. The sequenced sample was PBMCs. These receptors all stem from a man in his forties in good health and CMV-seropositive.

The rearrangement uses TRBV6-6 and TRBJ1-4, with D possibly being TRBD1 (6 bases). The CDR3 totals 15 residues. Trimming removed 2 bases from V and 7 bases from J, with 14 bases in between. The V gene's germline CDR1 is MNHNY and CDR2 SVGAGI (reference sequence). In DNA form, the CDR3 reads TGTGCCAGCAGTTACCTCGAGGGGGTGGGTGAAAAACTGTTTTTT. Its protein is CASSYLEGVGEKLFF.

The DNA of the CDR3 is TGTGCCAGCTCACCACTACCCCAAGCAACCTATAGCAATCAGCCCCAGCATTTT. It codes for CASSPLPQATYSNQPQHF. This chain links TRBV18 with TRBJ1-5; D is uncertain. V was clipped by 1 base and J by 0 bases, with 16 bases between them. Per germline, CDR1 KGHSH and CDR2 LQKENI. The CDR3 has 18 residues.

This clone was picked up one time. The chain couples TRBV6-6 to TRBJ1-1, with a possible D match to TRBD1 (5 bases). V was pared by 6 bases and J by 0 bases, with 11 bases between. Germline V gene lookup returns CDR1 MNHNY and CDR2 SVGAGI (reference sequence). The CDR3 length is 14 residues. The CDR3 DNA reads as TGTGCCAGCAGCCTCAGGGAGGTGAACACTGAAGCTTTCTTT. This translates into CASSLREVNTEAFF.

The CDR3 is CASSIFVGVAPTDTEAFF. CDR3 DNA: TGTGCCAGCAGTATATTTGTAGGGGTAGCTCCAACCGACACTGAAGCTTTCTTT. This chain connects TRBV5-4 to TRBJ1-1, with D possibly being TRBD1 (5 bases). The V end lost 5 bases, the J end lost 3 bases, and 26 bases lay between the germline ends. This CDR3 contains 18 residues. The germline V gene has CDR1 SGHNT and CDR2 YYREEE (reference sequence).

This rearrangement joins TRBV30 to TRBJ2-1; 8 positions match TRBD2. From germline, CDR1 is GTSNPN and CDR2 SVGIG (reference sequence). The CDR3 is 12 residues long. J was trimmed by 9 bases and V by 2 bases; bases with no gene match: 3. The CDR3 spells CAWSRGGGEQFF. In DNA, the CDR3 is TGTGCCTGGAGTCGGGGGGGAGGTGAGCAGTTCTTC. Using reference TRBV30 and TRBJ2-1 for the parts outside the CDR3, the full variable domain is SQTIHQWPATLVQPVGSPLSLECTVEGTSNPNLYWYRQAAGRGLQLLFYSVGIGQISSEVPQNLSASRPQDRQFILSSKKLLLSDSGFYLCAWSRGGGEQFFGPGTRLTVL.